The present T cell receptor beta chain was sequenced within a study of blood T cell repertoires in COVID-19. The CDR3 covers 15 residues. V shed 8 bases and J shed 3 bases, with 16 bases lying between them. The germline V gene has CDR1 ENHRY and CDR2 SYGVKD. Source study methods: The assay estimated nucleated cells by amplifying reference gene primers. Assay used: immunoSEQ multiplex PCR; TCRdb lists only in-frame clones, some missing. The DNA gave D and trimming, while V, J and clone size come from that table. The table shows under 250,000 clones, with 84% occurring only once. The rearrangement joins TRBV10-3 to TRBJ2-2; maybe TRBD1 (6 bases). The material sequenced was peripheral blood. The sequence was collected from a man in his forties or fifties with acute or convalescent COVID-19. CDR3 region: CAISEWDTDTGELFF. The CDR3 bases are TGTGCCATCTCAGAGTGGGACACAGACACCGGGGAGCTGTTTTTT.